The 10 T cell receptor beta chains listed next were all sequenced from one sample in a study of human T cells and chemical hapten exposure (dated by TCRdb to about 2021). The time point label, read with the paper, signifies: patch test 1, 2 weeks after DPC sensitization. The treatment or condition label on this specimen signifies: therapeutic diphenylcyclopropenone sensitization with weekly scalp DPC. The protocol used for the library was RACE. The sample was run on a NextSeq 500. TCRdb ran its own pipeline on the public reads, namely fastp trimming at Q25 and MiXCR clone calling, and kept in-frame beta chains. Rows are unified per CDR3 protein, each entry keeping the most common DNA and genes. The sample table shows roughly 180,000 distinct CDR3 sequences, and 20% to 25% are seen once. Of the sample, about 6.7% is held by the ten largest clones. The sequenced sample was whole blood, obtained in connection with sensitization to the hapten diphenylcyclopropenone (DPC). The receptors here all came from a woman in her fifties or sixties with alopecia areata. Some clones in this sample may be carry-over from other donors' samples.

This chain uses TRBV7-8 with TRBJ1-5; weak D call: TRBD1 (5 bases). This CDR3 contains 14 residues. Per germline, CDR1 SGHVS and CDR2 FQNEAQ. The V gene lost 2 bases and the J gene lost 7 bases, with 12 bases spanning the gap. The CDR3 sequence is CASSLITGDQPQHF. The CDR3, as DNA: TGTGCCAGCAGCTTAATTACGGGGGACCAGCCCCAGCATTTT.

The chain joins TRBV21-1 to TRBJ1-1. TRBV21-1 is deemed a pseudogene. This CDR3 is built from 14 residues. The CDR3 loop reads CASSKGHLDTEAFF. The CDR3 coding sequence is TGTGCCAGCAGCAAAGGCCACCTAGACACTGAAGCTTTCTTT.

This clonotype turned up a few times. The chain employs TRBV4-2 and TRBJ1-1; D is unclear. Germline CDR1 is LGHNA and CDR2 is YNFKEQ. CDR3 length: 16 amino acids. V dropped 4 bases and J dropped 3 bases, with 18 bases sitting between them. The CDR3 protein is CASSPNFSTRDTEAFF. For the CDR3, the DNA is TGTGCCAGCAGCCCTAATTTTTCGACACGGGACACTGAAGCTTTCTTT.

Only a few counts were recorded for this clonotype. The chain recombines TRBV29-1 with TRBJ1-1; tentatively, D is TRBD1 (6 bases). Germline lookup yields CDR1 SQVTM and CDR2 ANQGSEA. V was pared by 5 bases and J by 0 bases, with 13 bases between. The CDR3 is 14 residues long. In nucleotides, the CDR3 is TGCAGCGTTTACCGCAGGGGACTGAACACTGAAGCTTTCTTT. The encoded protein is CSVYRRGLNTEAFF.

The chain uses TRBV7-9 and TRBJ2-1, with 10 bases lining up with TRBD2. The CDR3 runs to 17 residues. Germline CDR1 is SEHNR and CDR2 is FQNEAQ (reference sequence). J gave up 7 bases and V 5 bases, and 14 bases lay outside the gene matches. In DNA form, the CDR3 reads TGTGCCAGCAGCCCACGGACTAGCGGCTATACCGGGAATGAGCAGTTCTTC. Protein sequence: CASSPRTSGYTGNEQFF.

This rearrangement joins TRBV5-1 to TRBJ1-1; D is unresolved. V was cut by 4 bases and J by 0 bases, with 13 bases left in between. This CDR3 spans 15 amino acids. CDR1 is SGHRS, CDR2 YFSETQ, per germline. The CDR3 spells CASSPSRLMNTEAFF. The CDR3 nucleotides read TGCGCCAGCAGCCCCAGCCGCCTCATGAACACTGAAGCTTTCTTT. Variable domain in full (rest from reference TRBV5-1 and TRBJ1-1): KAGVTQTPRYLIKTRGQQVTLSCSPISGHRSVSWYQQTPGQGLQFLFEYFSETQRNKGNFPGRFSGRQFSNSRSEMNVSTLELGDSALYLCASSPSRLMNTEAFFGQGTRLTVV.

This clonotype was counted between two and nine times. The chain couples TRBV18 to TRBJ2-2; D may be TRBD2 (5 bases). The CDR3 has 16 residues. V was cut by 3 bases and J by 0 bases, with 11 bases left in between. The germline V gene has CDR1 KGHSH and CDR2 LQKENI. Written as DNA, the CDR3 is TGTGCCAGCTCACCTGTCCTAGCCTCGAACACCGGGGAGCTGTTTTTT. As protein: CASSPVLASNTGELFF.

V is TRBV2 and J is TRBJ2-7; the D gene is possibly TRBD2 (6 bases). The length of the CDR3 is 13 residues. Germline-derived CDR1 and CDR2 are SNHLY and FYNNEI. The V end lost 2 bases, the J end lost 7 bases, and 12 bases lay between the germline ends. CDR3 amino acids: CASSERRAGEQYF. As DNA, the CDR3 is TGTGCCAGCAGTGAAAGGAGGGCTGGGGAGCAGTACTTC. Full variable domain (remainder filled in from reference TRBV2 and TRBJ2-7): EPEVTQTPSHQVTQMGQEVILRCVPISNHLYFYWYRQILGQKVEFLVSFYNNEISEKSEIFDDQFSVERPDGSNFTLKIRSTKLEDSAMYFCASSERRAGEQYFGPGTRLTVT.

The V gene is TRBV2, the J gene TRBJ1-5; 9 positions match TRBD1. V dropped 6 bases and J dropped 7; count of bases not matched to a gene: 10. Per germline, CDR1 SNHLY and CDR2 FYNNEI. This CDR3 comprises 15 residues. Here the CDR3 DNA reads TGTGCCAGCAGGGCCCTAACAGGGGGCGACCAGCCCCAGCATTTT. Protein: CASRALTGGDQPQHF.

CDR3 in amino acids: CASSYGQAGDYGYTF. CDR3 DNA sequence: TGTGCCAGCAGCTACGGACAGGCGGGGGACTATGGCTACACCTTC. The rearrangement joins TRBV7-9 to TRBJ1-2; 7 positions agree with TRBD1. Per the germline V gene, CDR1 is SEHNR and CDR2 is FQNEAQ (reference sequence). V shed 4 bases and J 3 bases; nucleotides not matched to a gene: 8. This CDR3 region has 15 residues.